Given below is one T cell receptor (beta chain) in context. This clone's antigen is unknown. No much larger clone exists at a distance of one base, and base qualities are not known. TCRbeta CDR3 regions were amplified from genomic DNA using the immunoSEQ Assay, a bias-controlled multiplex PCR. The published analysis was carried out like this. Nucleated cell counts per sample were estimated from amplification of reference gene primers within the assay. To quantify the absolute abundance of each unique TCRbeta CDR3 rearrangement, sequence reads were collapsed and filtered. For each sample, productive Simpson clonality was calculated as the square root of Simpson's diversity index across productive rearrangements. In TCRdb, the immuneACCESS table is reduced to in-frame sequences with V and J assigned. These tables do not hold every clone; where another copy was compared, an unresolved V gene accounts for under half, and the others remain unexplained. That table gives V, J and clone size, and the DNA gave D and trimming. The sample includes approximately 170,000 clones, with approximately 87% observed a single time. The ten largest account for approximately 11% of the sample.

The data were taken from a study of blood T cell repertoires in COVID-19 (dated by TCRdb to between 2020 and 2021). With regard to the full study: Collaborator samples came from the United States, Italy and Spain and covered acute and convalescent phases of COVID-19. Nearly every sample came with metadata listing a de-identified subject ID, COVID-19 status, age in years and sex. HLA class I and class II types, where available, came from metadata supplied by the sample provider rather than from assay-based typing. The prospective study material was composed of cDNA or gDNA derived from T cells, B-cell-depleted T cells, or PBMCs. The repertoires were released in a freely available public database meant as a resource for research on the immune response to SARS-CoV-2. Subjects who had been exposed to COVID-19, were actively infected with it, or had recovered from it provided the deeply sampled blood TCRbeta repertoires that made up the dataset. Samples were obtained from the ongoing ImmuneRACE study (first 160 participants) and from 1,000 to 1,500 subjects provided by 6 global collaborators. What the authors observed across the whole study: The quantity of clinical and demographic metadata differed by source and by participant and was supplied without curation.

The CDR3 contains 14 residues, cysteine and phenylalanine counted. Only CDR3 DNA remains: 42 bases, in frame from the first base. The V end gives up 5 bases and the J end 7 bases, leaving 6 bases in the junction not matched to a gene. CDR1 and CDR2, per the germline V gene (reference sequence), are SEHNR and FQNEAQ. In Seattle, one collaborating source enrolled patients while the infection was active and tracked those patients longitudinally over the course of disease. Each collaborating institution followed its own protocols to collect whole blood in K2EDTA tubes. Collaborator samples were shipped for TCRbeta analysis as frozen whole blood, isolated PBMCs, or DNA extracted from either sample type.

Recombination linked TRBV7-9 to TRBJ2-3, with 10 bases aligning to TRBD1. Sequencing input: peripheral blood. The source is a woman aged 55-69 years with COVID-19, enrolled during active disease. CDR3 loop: CASSATGGANTQYF. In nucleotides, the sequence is TGTGCCAGCAGCGCGACAGGGGGCGCGAATACGCAGTATTTT.